A single sample is the source of the 3 T cell receptor beta chains below, sequenced in a study of T cell responses to AZD1222 COVID-19 vaccine. Method: immunoSEQ multiplex PCR; TCRdb's copy keeps in-frame clones and lacks some. This table holds 56,000 or so clones, approximately 80% found once. Sample: peripheral blood, taken 28 days after the second AZD1222 dose. These receptor sequences come from an adult who received the AZD1222 COVID-19 vaccine.

The gene calls are TRBV6-2 or TRBV6-3 and TRBJ2-7, with 10 bases lining up with TRBD2. This CDR3 has 16 amino acids. V was clipped by 2 bases and J by 2 bases; unmatched bases: 6. Germline V CDR1 and CDR2: MNHEY, SVGEGT. CDR3 sequence reads: CASSYTASGRPYEQYF. The CDR3 region has the DNA TGTGCCAGCAGTTACACGGCTAGCGGGAGACCCTACGAGCAGTACTTC.

The chain recombines TRBV19 with TRBJ2-2; D remains ambiguous. The ends were cut back, 6 bases at V and 4 bases at J, with 9 bases in the middle. Germline lookup yields CDR1 LNHDA and CDR2 SQIVND (reference sequence). The CDR3 consists of 13 residues. The CDR3 region has the DNA TGTGCCAGTAGAGAGGCAGGCACCGGGGAGCTGTTTTTT. The encoded protein is CASREAGTGELFF. Full variable domain (remainder filled in from reference TRBV19 and TRBJ2-2): DGGITQSPKYLFRKEGQNVTLSCEQNLNHDAMYWYRQDPGQGLRLIYYSQIVNDFQKGDIAEGYSVSREKKESFPLTVTSAQKNPTAFYLCASREAGTGELFFGEGSRLTVL.

This sequence joins TRBV15 and TRBJ2-3, with a weak D call TRBD2 (6 bases). The CDR3 is made up of 18 amino acids. V was cut by 5 bases and J by 0 bases, with 21 bases left in between. Germline V gene sequence: CDR1 LNHNV, CDR2 YYDKDF (reference sequence). The CDR3 region has the DNA TGTGCCACCAGCGGGAGAGGGGATTTCGGGGGAAGCACAGATACGCAGTATTTT. Protein: CATSGRGDFGGSTDTQYF.